The rows below give T cell receptor beta chains drawn from one sample of a study of blood T cells in healthy people across ages. TCRdb redid the calling of the 5' RACE reads with MiXCR, one entry per CDR3 protein. The sample has about 1,800,000 distinct CDR3 sequences; 28% are singletons. The sequencing input was blood. The receptors were gathered from a woman in her 30s in good health. The CDR3 runs from the conserved cysteine through the conserved F or W. A D gene is named only where the DNA matches it firmly. For some rows the clone size is stated as once, few or many, or as a class when expanded; others skip it.

TGCAGTGCTAGAGACGTAACCAGCGGGGGAGTAAATGAGCAGTTCTTC,CSARDVTSGGVNEQFF,TRBJ2-1,TRBV20-1,TRBD2,few
TGTGCCAGCAGTTTAGACGAGAACACCGGGGAGCTGTTTTTT,CASSLDENTGELFF,TRBJ2-2,TRBV12-3/TRBV12-4,-,once
TGCGCCAGCAGCACCCGCGCGGGACCTAATGAAAAACTGTTTTTT,CASSTRAGPNEKLFF,TRBJ1-4,TRBV5-1,-,few
TGCAGTGCTAGGGACGGGACAGACTATGAAAAACTGTTTTTT,CSARDGTDYEKLFF,TRBJ1-4,TRBV20-1,TRBD1,-
TGCAGTGCTAACGAGGGAGTTCAGCCCCAGCATTTT,CSANEGVQPQHF,TRBJ1-5,TRBV20-1,-,-
TGTGCCAGCAGCTTAGACGGCGGGGTGAACTACGAGCAGTACTTC,CASSLDGGVNYEQYF,TRBJ2-7,TRBV7-3,-,many
TGCGCCAGCAGCCAGGTGGCGGGGGGCTCAGATACGCAGTATTTT,CASSQVAGGSDTQYF,TRBJ2-3,TRBV5-1,TRBD2,few
TGTGCCAGCACCAGGGGAGGGCTTTATGGCTACACCTTC,CASTRGGLYGYTF,TRBJ1-2,TRBV6-1,-,many
TGCAGTGCTAGAGGGGGGTTTGTGCGGGGGAGGGAATTTCAAGAGACCCAGTACTTC,CSARGGFVRGREFQETQYF,TRBJ2-5,TRBV20-1,TRBD2,-
TGCAGCGTTGAGGGGGGGGCTGGAACATCTTTCTTT,CSVEGGAGTSFF,TRBJ1-1,TRBV29-1,-,many
TGTGCCAGGGGGCGGCGGTCCGCTGGGGCCAACGTCCTGACTTTC,CARGRRSAGANVLTF,TRBJ2-6,TRBV7-2,-,many
TGTGCCAGCAGTGAAGGGAGGGCGGCTAGCAATCAGCCCCAGCATTTT,CASSEGRAASNQPQHF,TRBJ1-5,TRBV2,-,few
TGTGCCAGCCAACCCCGGGACACAGATGGCTGCACCTTC,CASQPRDTDGCTF,TRBJ1-2,TRBV5-8,-,-
TGCGCCAGCAGCTTGGCCACACAGGGAAGAGAGACCCAGTACTTC,CASSLATQGRETQYF,TRBJ2-5,TRBV5-1,-,few
TGCGCCAGCAGCCAAGAAGCACTGCTAGGAGGGGCCACTGAAGCTTTCTTT,CASSQEALLGGATEAFF,TRBJ1-1,TRBV4-3,-,-
TGCAGCGTTGCCACCTCTAGCGACAGCTCCTACAATGAGCAGTTCTTC,CSVATSSDSSYNEQFF,TRBJ2-1,TRBV29-1,-,many
TGCAGCGCTGGGCCGGAGGGCCTGCCGGACACTGAAGCTTTCTTT,CSAGPEGLPDTEAFF,TRBJ1-1,TRBV29-1,-,-
TGCGCCAGCAGCCCCGCCGGGACAGGGGGCGACGAGCAGTACTTC,CASSPAGTGGDEQYF,TRBJ2-7,TRBV5-1,TRBD1,few
TGTGCCAGCAGCCCCCAGGTTCTCGGCCATGAGAGGACTGAGCAGTTCTTC,CASSPQVLGHERTEQFF,TRBJ2-1,TRBV7-2,-,many
TGTGCCAGCAGCTTAGCACCCAGCGGGGACGATGAGCAGTTCTTC,CASSLAPSGDDEQFF,TRBJ2-1,TRBV7-7,TRBD2,many
TGTGCCAGCAGTTATCGGGGCAGCCTGGGGACTGGAAACACCATATATTTT,CASSYRGSLGTGNTIYF,TRBJ1-3,TRBV6-6,-,-
TGTGCCAGCAGGGAACAGGGGTTTGGCTACAATGAGCAGTTCTTC,CASREQGFGYNEQFF,TRBJ2-1,TRBV2,TRBD1,many
TGTGCCAGCAGCTTAGCGTCGGACAGGGCCAATGGGGGCTACACCTTC,CASSLASDRANGGYTF,TRBJ1-2,TRBV7-9,TRBD1,-
TGTGCCAGCAGTTTAGCTGGAGGGAATTACGAGCAGTACTTC,CASSLAGGNYEQYF,TRBJ2-7,TRBV7-9,-,many
TGTGCCAGCACGGGACTAGCGGGAAGAAATGAGCAGTTCTTC,CASTGLAGRNEQFF,TRBJ2-1,TRBV6-5,TRBD2,many
TGTGCCAGCAACGAGAAAACAGATGGCACAGATACGCAGTATTTT,CASNEKTDGTDTQYF,TRBJ2-3,TRBV28,-,few
TGCGCCAGCAGCTTGTATCTCCAGGGGGCCGCAACCGGGGAGCTGTTTTTT,CASSLYLQGAATGELFF,TRBJ2-2,TRBV5-1,TRBD1,-
TGTGCCAGCAGTACGAGAAGACAAGAGACCCAGTACTTC,CASSTRRQETQYF,TRBJ2-5,TRBV12-3/TRBV12-4,-,-
TGTGCCAGCAGTGACACTCGGACCCAGTACTTC,CASSDTRTQYF,TRBJ2-5,TRBV28,-,-
TGTGCCAGCACACAGGTCCGCTCCTACAATGAGCAGTTCTTC,CASTQVRSYNEQFF,TRBJ2-1,TRBV28,-,few
TGCGCCAGCAGCGGACTAGCGGGAGGGTCATGGACCGGGGAGCTGTTTTTT,CASSGLAGGSWTGELFF,TRBJ2-2,TRBV4-3,TRBD2,-
TGTGCCACAGGACCGGGACAGGGCCTAAATGAGCAGTTCTTC,CATGPGQGLNEQFF,TRBJ2-1,TRBV12-3/TRBV12-4,TRBD1,few
TGTGCCAGCAGCGTAGGTTCAGGCCAAGAGACCCAGTACTTC,CASSVGSGQETQYF,TRBJ2-5,TRBV9,-,few
TGTGCCACCAGCAGAGAGGGAGGGGGGATCACCGGGGAGCGGTTTTTT,CATSREGGGITGERFF,TRBJ2-2,TRBV15,-,-
TGCGCCAGCAGCTTGGTAGGGGGGGGCCATGGAGAGACCCAGTACTTC,CASSLVGGGHGETQYF,TRBJ2-5,TRBV5-1,-,few
TGTGCCAGCAGCGGGGGGGCCACATTCTATGGCTACACCTTC,CASSGGATFYGYTF,TRBJ1-2,TRBV9,-,few
TGCGCCAGCAGTGAAGGACACCTTATCTCCTACAATGAGCAGTTCTTC,CASSEGHLISYNEQFF,TRBJ2-1,TRBV10-2,-,few
TGTGCCAGCAGAACAGGACTAGCGGAACACAATGAGCAGTTCTTC,CASRTGLAEHNEQFF,TRBJ2-1,TRBV7-8,TRBD2,-
TGTGCCAGCTCCCCACCGGACGGTCTGAACACCGGGGAGCTGTTTTTT,CASSPPDGLNTGELFF,TRBJ2-2,TRBV18,-,few
TGTGCCAGCAGATTCGGGACAGGGACCTCCTACGAGCAGTACTTC,CASRFGTGTSYEQYF,TRBJ2-7,TRBV5-5,TRBD1,many